Listed below are T cell receptor beta chains from one sample, sequenced in a study of cytomegalovirus exposure and HLA in healthy donors. Data came from immunoSEQ multiplex PCR; TCRdb stores just in-frame clones and leaves some out. The data contain 43,000 or so clones, 50% to 75% of them singletons. Sequencing used PBMCs. The receptors derive from a human donor in good health. Both conserved end residues are part of each CDR3. D genes are given only for firm matches. For some rows the clone size is stated as once, few or many, or as a class when expanded; others skip it.

CASSLSLATHEQFF,TGTGCCAGCAGCTTAAGCCTAGCGACCCATGAGCAGTTCTTC,few,TRBJ2-1,TRBV7-2,.
CASSPRQAGTEAFF,TGTGCCAGCAGCCCCCGGCAAGCGGGAACTGAAGCTTTCTTT,.,TRBJ1-1,TRBV11-1,.
CASSPLGGLADTQYF,TGCGCCAGCAGCCCCCTCGGGGGTTTGGCAGATACGCAGTATTTT,.,TRBJ2-3,TRBV4-3,.
CASSQGATGYTF,TGTGCCAGCAGCCAGGGGGCTACTGGCTACACCTTC,.,TRBJ1-2,TRBV6-5,TRBD1
CASSYSTIITNEKLFF,TGTGCCAGCAGTTACTCCACTATTATTACCAATGAAAAACTGTTTTTT,.,TRBJ1-4,TRBV6-5,.
CASSLWDRDDEKLFF,TGTGCCAGCAGTTTATGGGACAGGGACGATGAAAAACTGTTTTTT,.,TRBJ1-4,TRBV28,TRBD1
CATFSTDTQYF,TGTGCCACATTTAGCACAGATACGCAGTATTTT,.,TRBJ2-3,TRBV6-6,.
CASSLQGVGYTF,TGCGCCAGCAGCTTACAGGGCGTTGGCTACACCTTC,few,TRBJ1-2,TRBV5-1,.
CAISDPPDRTDHSNQPQHF,TGTGCCATCAGTGATCCCCCTGACAGGACTGATCATAGCAATCAGCCCCAGCATTTT,few,TRBJ1-5,TRBV10-3,.
CASSWGQGFSYSPLHF,TGTGCCAGCAGCTGGGGACAGGGGTTTTCGTATTCACCCCTCCACTTT,.,TRBJ1-6,TRBV28,TRBD1
CASSPLTGELFF,TGTGCCAGCAGCCCCCTTACCGGGGAGCTGTTTTTT,.,TRBJ2-2,TRBV5-4,.
CASGIDDRDNGYTF,TGTGCCAGTGGCATTGATGACAGGGACAATGGCTACACCTTC,.,TRBJ1-2,TRBV19,TRBD1
CASSQEASGFYNEQFF,TGTGCCAGCAGCCAAGAGGCTAGCGGCTTCTACAATGAGCAGTTCTTC,once,TRBJ2-1,TRBV4-2,TRBD2
CSVWFSTAEQYF,TGCAGCGTTTGGTTTAGCACCGCCGAGCAGTACTTC,.,TRBJ2-7,TRBV29-1,.
CASATSGGGHNEQFF,TGCGCCAGCGCGACTAGCGGGGGGGGTCACAATGAGCAGTTCTTC,.,TRBJ2-1,TRBV5-1,TRBD2
CASSRGLTGATNEQYF,TGCGCCAGCAGCCGAGGATTAACAGGGGCTACTAACGAGCAGTACTTC,.,TRBJ2-7,TRBV4-3,TRBD1
CASSIDAGMAAFF,TGTGCCAGTAGTATAGATGCGGGTATGGCAGCGTTTTTT,.,TRBJ1-4,TRBV19,.
CASGGDFLFPDTQYF,TGTGCCAGCGGCGGGGACTTCCTCTTCCCAGATACGCAGTATTTT,.,TRBJ2-3,TRBV18,.
CASTLQFEQYF,TGTGCCAGCACCCTCCAATTCGAGCAGTACTTC,.,TRBJ2-7,TRBV7-2,.
CASSYRRGAVDNEQFF,TGTGCCAGCAGTTACAGGCGGGGCGCGGTGGACAATGAGCAGTTCTTC,.,TRBJ2-1,TRBV6-6,.
CAISEGTRLGAFF,TGTGCCATCAGTGAAGGGACACGCCTCGGGGCTTTCTTT,few,TRBJ1-1,TRBV10-3,.
CASSFTSGGAYEQYF,TGTGCCAGCAGTTTCACTAGCGGGGGGGCGTACGAGCAGTACTTC,few,TRBJ2-7,TRBV27,TRBD2
CASSLRQGVGYTF,TGTGCCAGCAGCTTGCGACAGGGTGTTGGCTACACCTTC,.,TRBJ1-2,TRBV7-2,TRBD1
CASQGHGYTF,TGTGCCAGCCAGGGGCATGGCTACACCTTC,.,TRBJ1-2,TRBV9,.
CASSFYRGQPQHF,TGTGCCAGCAGTTTTTACAGGGGTCAGCCCCAGCATTTT,.,TRBJ1-5,TRBV28,TRBD1
CASSEAQGIGETQYF,TGTGCCAGCAGTGAAGCTCAGGGTATCGGGGAGACCCAGTACTTC,.,TRBJ2-5,TRBV6-1,.
CASRATGNSYEQYF,TGTGCCAGCAGGGCAACAGGGAACTCCTACGAGCAGTACTTC,.,TRBJ2-7,TRBV6-5,.
CASSLDPTPPFQETQYF,TGTGCCAGCAGCTTAGACCCGACTCCACCGTTCCAAGAGACCCAGTACTTC,few,TRBJ2-5,TRBV7-2,.
CAISESRSSTSYGYTF,TGTGCCATCAGTGAGTCTAGATCGAGCACCTCATATGGCTACACCTTC,.,TRBJ1-2,TRBV10-3,.
CASSFGTGHTEAFF,TGCGCCAGCAGCTTTGGGACAGGGCACACTGAAGCTTTCTTT,.,TRBJ1-1,TRBV5-1,TRBD1
CASRLDRGSSPLHF,TGTGCCAGCAGATTGGACAGGGGAAGTTCACCCCTCCACTTT,few,TRBJ1-6,TRBV28,TRBD1
CASSVLGNTEAFF,TGTGCCAGCAGCGTCCTCGGGAACACTGAAGCTTTCTTT,few,TRBJ1-1,TRBV9,.
CASSLVPTGDYEQYF,TGTGCCAGCAGCTTGGTCCCGACAGGGGACTACGAGCAGTACTTC,.,TRBJ2-7,TRBV5-4,TRBD1
CASSLINTEAFF,TGTGCCAGCAGTTTAATTAACACTGAAGCTTTCTTT,.,TRBJ1-1,TRBV6-1,.
CASSRLRNYGYTF,TGTGCCAGCAGCCGCTTGAGGAACTATGGCTACACCTTC,.,TRBJ1-2,TRBV6-1,.
CASSLVGGGYGQETQYF,TGTGCCAGCAGCTTAGTCGGTGGGGGCTATGGGCAAGAGACCCAGTACTTC,few,TRBJ2-5,TRBV7-2,.
CASSQDVGSAGYGYTF,TGCGCCAGCAGCCAAGATGTGGGAAGCGCGGGCTATGGCTACACCTTC,.,TRBJ1-2,TRBV4-3,.
CASSIQGTSNQPQHF,TGTGCCAGCAGCATTCAGGGTACTAGCAATCAGCCCCAGCATTTT,.,TRBJ1-5,TRBV7-2,.
CASSLPGSTNEKLFF,TGTGCCAGCAGCTTACCCGGGTCTACTAATGAAAAACTGTTTTTT,.,TRBJ1-4,TRBV7-9,.
CAIGVAGGGTDTQYF,TGTGCCATCGGGGTAGCGGGGGGTGGAACAGATACGCAGTATTTT,.,TRBJ2-3,TRBV10-3,TRBD2
CASSPELTSGANVLTF,TGCGCCAGCAGCCCCGAACTTACCTCTGGGGCCAACGTCCTGACTTTC,.,TRBJ2-6,TRBV5-1,.
CASSPGRHEQFF,TGTGCCAGCTCACCAGGGCGCCATGAGCAGTTCTTC,.,TRBJ2-1,TRBV18,.
CASSVTSSGTDTQYF,TGTGCCAGCAGCGTAACGTCTAGCGGCACAGATACGCAGTATTTT,.,TRBJ2-3,TRBV9,.